This T cell receptor beta chain emerged from a study of read filtering for tumor transcriptome and immune sequencing. Study-wide context: By R-ISS, stages I, II and III held around 8, 16 and 7 patients.

Sampling of bone marrow took place during active disease in every patient. This clonotype was detected ten times or more. Its antigen is as yet unknown. Overall study results and limits: Sorted CD138-negative bone marrow cells were not purified T cells.

The germline CDR1 and CDR2 sequences are GTSNPN and SVGIG (reference sequence). This CDR3 has 13 residues. From 400 to 450 ng of RNA, a library with molecular barcoded alpha/delta and beta/gamma adaptors was made. Each CDR3 protein is one row after TCRdb ran MiXCR on the reads. The sample includes about 58,000 distinct CDR3 sequences, approximately 13% of them seen just once. The rearrangement uses TRBV30 and TRBJ2-7; the match to TRBD1 covers 9 bases. The TCR was taken from a donor at least 40 years old with multiple myeloma. The sequencing sample was made of a population of CD138-negative cells sorted from bone marrow. The CDR3 is CSLARDRAYEQYF. CDR3 sequence (DNA): TGTAGCCTGGCTAGGGACAGGGCCTACGAGCAGTACTTC. Together with reference TRBV30 and TRBJ2-7, the CDR3 gives the full variable domain: SQTIHQWPATLVQPVGSPLSLECTVEGTSNPNLYWYRQAAGRGLQLLFYSVGIGQISSEVPQNLSASRPQDRQFILSSKKLLLSDSGFYLCSLARDRAYEQYFGPGTRLTVT.